This TCR beta chain was sequenced in a study of T cell repertoires in cytomegalovirus infection. As for the study in general: An indication of both CMV infection and matching HLA type came from public TCR beta signatures.

Study outcomes and limitations: Predominance within the ex vivo response was attributable to HLA-C-restricted CMV-specific TCR beta clonotypes. Cumulated frequencies of public TCR beta families served to identify carriers of CMV plus the relevant HLA.

The CDR3 covers 16 residues. V gave up 2 bases and J gave up 5 bases; unmatched junction bases: 7. Germline loops: CDR1 SEHNR, CDR2 FQNEAQ (reference sequence). TCRdb fed the reads into MiXCR, producing one record per CDR3 protein. The sample yields 150,000 to 200,000 distinct CDR3 sequences, 28% seen once. This clonotype was detected a few times. Its antigen is currently unknown. Source material: PBMCs. The rearrangement links TRBV7-9 to TRBJ2-1; TRBD1 aligns across 9 bases. The sequence was obtained from a human donor in good health (CMV status not recorded). Some clones in this sample may be carry-over from other donors' samples. The CDR3 is CASSLLGQGNNNEQFF. In DNA, the CDR3 is TGTGCCAGCAGCTTATTGGGACAGGGAAATAACAATGAGCAGTTCTTC.